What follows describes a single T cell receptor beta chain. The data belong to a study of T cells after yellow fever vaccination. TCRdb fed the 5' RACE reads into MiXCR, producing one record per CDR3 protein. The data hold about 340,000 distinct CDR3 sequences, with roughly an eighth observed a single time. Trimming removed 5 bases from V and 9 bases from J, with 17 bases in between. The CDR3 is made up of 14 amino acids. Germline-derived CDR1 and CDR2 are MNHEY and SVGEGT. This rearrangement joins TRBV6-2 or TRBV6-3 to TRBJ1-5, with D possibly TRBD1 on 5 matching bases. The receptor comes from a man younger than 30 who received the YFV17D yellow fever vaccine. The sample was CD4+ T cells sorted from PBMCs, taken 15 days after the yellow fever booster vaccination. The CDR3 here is CASSPGTSPRPQHF. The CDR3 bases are TGTGCCAGCAGTCCCGGGACTTCGCCAAGGCCCCAGCATTTT.